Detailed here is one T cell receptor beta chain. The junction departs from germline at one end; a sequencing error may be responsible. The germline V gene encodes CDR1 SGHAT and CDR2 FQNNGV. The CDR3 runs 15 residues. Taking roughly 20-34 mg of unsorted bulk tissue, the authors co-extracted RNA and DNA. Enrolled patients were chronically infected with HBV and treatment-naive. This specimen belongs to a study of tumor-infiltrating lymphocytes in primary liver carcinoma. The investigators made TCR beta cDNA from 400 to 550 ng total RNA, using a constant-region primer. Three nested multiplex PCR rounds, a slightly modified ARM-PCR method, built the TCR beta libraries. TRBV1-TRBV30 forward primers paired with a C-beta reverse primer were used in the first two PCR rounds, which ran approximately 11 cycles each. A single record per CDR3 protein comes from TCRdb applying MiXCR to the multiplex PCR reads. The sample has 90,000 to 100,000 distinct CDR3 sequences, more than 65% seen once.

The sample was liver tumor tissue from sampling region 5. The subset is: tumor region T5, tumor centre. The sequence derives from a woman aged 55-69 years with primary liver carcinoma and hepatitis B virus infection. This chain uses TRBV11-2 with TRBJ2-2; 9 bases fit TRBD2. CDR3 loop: CAGSLGLAGPGELLF. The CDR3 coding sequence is TGTGCCGGCAGCTTAGGGCTAGCGGGACCCGGGGAGTTGCTTTTT.